This T cell receptor beta chain appears in the sequencing data of a study of CD8 T cells in Susac syndrome. V lost 3 bases and J lost 6; bases outside the gene matches: 4. This CDR3 spans 15 amino acids. CDR1 is MNHEY and CDR2 is SVGAGI in the germline V gene. Reverse transcription used roughly 0.45 to 1 ug RNA and random hexamers. TCRdb reprocessed the immunoSEQ multiplex PCR reads with MiXCR, giving one entry per CDR3 protein. Of tens of thousands of distinct CDR3 sequences in the sample, just over 90% were seen once. The genes are TRBV6-5 and TRBJ2-1; the match to TRBD2 covers 11 bases. Sequenced material: CD8+ T cells from PBMCs. This sequence was found in a human donor with Susac syndrome. CDR3 protein: CASSYSLAGVNEQFF. The CDR3 nucleotides are TGTGCCAGCAGTTATTCACTAGCGGGGGTCAATGAGCAGTTCTTC.